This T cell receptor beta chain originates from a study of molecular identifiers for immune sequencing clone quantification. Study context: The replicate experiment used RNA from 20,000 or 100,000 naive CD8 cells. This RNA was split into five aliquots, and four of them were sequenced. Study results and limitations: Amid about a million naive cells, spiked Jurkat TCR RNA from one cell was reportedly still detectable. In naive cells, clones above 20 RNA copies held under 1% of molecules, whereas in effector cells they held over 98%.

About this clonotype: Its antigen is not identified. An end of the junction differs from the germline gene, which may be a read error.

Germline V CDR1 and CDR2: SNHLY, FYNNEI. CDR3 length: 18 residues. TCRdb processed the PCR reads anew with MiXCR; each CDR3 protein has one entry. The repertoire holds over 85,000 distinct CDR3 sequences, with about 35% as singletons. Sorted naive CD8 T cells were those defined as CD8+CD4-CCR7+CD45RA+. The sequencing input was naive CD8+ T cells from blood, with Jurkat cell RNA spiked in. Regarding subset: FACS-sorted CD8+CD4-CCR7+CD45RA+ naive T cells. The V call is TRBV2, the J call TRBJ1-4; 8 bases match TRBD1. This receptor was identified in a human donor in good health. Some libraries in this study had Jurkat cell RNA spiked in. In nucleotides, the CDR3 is TGTGCCAGCAGAGGGCTCGACAGGGGAATTGCAACTAATGAAGAACTGTTTTTT. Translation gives CASRGLDRGIATNEELFF.